The source of this TCR beta chain is a study of blood T cell repertoires in COVID-19. Clinical history reported by participants formed the basis on which cohorts were assigned. Original handling: Quantification of nucleated cells was approximated via reference gene primer amplification. Profiled with immunoSEQ multiplex PCR; TCRdb holds only in-frame clones, not every one. V, J and clone size were drawn from that table, and D and trimming were deduced from the DNA. The sample yields approximately 210,000 clones, 80% to 90% seen once. The V gene's germline CDR1 is GTSNPN and CDR2 SVGIG (reference sequence). CDR3 length: 16 amino acids. Between the trimmed V and J ends, which lost 1 base and 6 bases, there was a span of 19 bases.

The V and J genes are TRBV30 and TRBJ2-1, with a weak D call TRBD2 (6 bases). This TCR was sampled from a middle-aged man who had recovered from COVID-19. Material: PBMCs or T cells enriched from blood (not recorded which). CDR3 DNA: TGTGCCTGGAGTGGATGGAGGGTCGGGTCCGTCAATGAGCAGTTCTTC. It codes for CAWSGWRVGSVNEQFF.